Following are 6 T cell receptor beta chains from one sample sequenced in a study of blood T cells in healthy people across ages. The use of a sample-barcoded 5' primer and a J-beta primer mix characterized a second PCR of roughly 7 to 11 cycles. One entry per CDR3 protein results from TCRdb running MiXCR on the 5' RACE reads. The table shows approximately 960,000 distinct CDR3 sequences, with almost 30% occurring only once. These sequences were also reported in another study, on T cells of mothers and their children.

The material sequenced was blood. All receptors derive from a woman aged 40 to 55 in good health.

This clonotype appeared a single time. The V gene is TRBV7-9, the J gene TRBJ1-5; unclear D gene. CDR1 and CDR2 (germline): SEHNR, FQNEAQ (reference sequence). The CDR3 spans 12 residues. Trimming removed 2 bases from V and 9 bases from J, with 8 bases in between. The CDR3: CASSLFDRPQHF. As DNA, the CDR3 is TGTGCCAGCAGCTTATTTGATCGGCCCCAGCATTTT.

This rearrangement joins TRBV29-1 to TRBJ2-5, with D perhaps being TRBD1 or TRBD2 (6 bases each). Germline V lookup: CDR1 SQVTM, CDR2 ANQGSEA. The CDR3 has 11 residues. Trimming left V 7 bases short and J 7 bases short, with 13 bases between. The CDR3 coding sequence is TGCAGCGCCAGCGAGGGGGGGACCCAGTACTTC. The encoded protein is CSASEGGTQYF. The full variable domain, its missing parts supplied by reference TRBV29-1 and TRBJ2-5, is SAVISQKPSRDICQRGTSLTIQCQVDSQVTMMFWYRQQPGQSLTLIATANQGSEATYESGFVIDKFPISRPNLTFSTLTVSNMSPEDSSIYLCSASEGGTQYFGPGTRLLVL.

In regard to this clonotype: This could be a read error, since a much larger clone is one nucleotide away. V and J are TRBV11-2 and TRBJ1-2, with D maybe TRBD1 (5 bases). The CDR3 totals 13 residues. The germline gives CDR1 SGHAT, CDR2 FQNNGV. The chain's CDR3 is CASSFSGQYDYTF. The CDR3 DNA follows: TGTGCCAGCAGCTTCTCAGGACAATATGACTACACCTTC. Drawing the rest from reference TRBV11-2 and TRBJ1-2, the complete variable domain is EAGVAQSPRYKIIEKRQSVAFWCNPISGHATLYWYQQILGQGPKLLIQFQNNGVVDDSQLPKDRFSAERLKGVDSTLKIQPAKLEDSAVYLCASSFSGQYDYTFGSGTRLTVV.

This rearrangement joins TRBV7-9 to TRBJ2-7; D call uncertain. CDR3 length: 16 residues. Germline V gene sequence: CDR1 SEHNR, CDR2 FQNEAQ (reference sequence). V gave up 5 bases and J gave up 0 bases, with 17 bases separating them. This CDR3 is CASSPGASEISYEQYF. The CDR3 DNA is TGTGCCAGCAGCCCAGGAGCCTCGGAGATCTCCTACGAGCAGTACTTC.

The genes are TRBV9 and TRBJ2-1; 7 positions agree with TRBD2. J gave up 6 bases and V 1 base, and 4 bases lay outside the gene matches. Germline V gene sequence: CDR1 SGDLS, CDR2 YYNGEE. The CDR3 runs to 14 residues. The DNA for the CDR3 is TGTGCCAGCAGCGTAACCCGGGGGGTCAATGAGCAGTTCTTC. Amino acid sequence: CASSVTRGVNEQFF.

This clonotype has only a few counts. The chain links TRBV10-2 to TRBJ2-2, with 10 bases that match TRBD2. V trimming: 11 bases; J trimming: 7 bases; junction bases outside the gene matches: 7. Germline CDR1 reads WSHSY; CDR2 reads SAAADI. The CDR3 is 13 residues long. The CDR3 coding sequence is TGCGCCGGGAGAGGACTAGCGGACGGGGAGCTGTTTTTT. It translates to CAGRGLADGELFF.